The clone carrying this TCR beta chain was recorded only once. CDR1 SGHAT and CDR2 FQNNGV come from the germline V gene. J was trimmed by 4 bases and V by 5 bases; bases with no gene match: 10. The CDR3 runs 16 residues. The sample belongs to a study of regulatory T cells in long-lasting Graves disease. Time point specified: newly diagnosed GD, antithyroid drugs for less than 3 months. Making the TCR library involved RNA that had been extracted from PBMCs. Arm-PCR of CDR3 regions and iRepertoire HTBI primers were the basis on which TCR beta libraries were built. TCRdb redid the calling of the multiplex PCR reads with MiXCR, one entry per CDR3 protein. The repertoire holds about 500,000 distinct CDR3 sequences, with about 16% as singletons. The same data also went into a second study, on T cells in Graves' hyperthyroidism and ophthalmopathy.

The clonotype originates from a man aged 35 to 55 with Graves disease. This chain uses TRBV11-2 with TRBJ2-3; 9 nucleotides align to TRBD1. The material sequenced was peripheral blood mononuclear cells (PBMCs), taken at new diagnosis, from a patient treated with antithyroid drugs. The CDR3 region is CASSDLTGGLADTQYF. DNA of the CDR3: TGTGCCAGCAGCGATTTGACAGGGGGGCTAGCAGATACGCAGTATTTT.